This T cell receptor beta chain was captured by sequencing in a study of T cell repertoires in cytomegalovirus infection. Study-level information: Alongside well-studied HLA-B-restricted CMV epitopes, recently identified HLA-C-restricted CMV epitopes were also used.

TCRdb recomputed calls from the reads with MiXCR, one row per CDR3 protein. Among roughly 800,000 distinct CDR3 sequences, almost 30% were seen once, and the ten largest hold around 13%. This CDR3 is built from 16 residues. Deletions cut 0 bases from V and 0 bases from J, with 9 bases between. Germline CDR1 MNHEY, CDR2 SVGAGI. This clonotype was detected a few times. Its antigen is not identified. Study-wide findings and caveats: The response measured ex vivo was dominated by TCR beta clonotypes (HLA-C-restricted and CMV-specific). Accumulated public TCR beta family frequency recognized individuals carrying CMV together with the relevant HLA.

This clonotype was obtained from a human donor in good health (CMV status not recorded). Some clones in this sample may be carry-over from other donors' samples. This sequence joins TRBV6-5 and TRBJ2-1, with no clear D. Material: cultured CD8+ T cells from PBMCs, obtained from culture after CMV antigen stimulation. CDR3 amino acids: CASSYSSASSYNEQFF. CDR3 coding DNA: TGTGCCAGCAGTTACTCGTCAGCAAGCTCCTACAATGAGCAGTTCTTC.